Below are 10 T cell receptor beta chains sequenced from a single sample in a study of blood T cell repertoires in COVID-19. Some clones are missing from TCRdb's copy, which holds only in-frame ones; the method was immunoSEQ multiplex PCR. The data contain about 300,000 clones, about 87% of them singletons. The sequenced sample consisted of peripheral blood. The receptor set was obtained from a woman aged 40 to 50 who had recovered from COVID-19.

This sequence joins TRBV30 and TRBJ1-4; TRBD1 agrees at 7 bases. V shed 2 bases and J 6 bases; nucleotides not matched to a gene: 6. The germline CDR1 and CDR2 sequences are GTSNPN and SVGIG (reference sequence). The CDR3 sequence is 14 residues long. CDR3 region: CAWSFSGTDEKLFF. The CDR3 coding sequence is TGTGCCTGGAGTTTCTCAGGGACAGATGAAAAACTGTTTTTT. Supplemented by reference TRBV30 and TRBJ1-4, the full variable domain reads SQTIHQWPATLVQPVGSPLSLECTVEGTSNPNLYWYRQAAGRGLQLLFYSVGIGQISSEVPQNLSASRPQDRQFILSSKKLLLSDSGFYLCAWSFSGTDEKLFFGSGTQLSVL.

This chain uses TRBV15 with TRBJ1-1; D possibly corresponds to TRBD1 (5 bases). V was shortened by 3 bases and J by 4 bases, with 21 bases between the two germline ends. Looked up from germline, CDR1 is LNHNV and CDR2 is YYDKDF (reference sequence). This CDR3 region has 17 residues. DNA of the CDR3: TGTGCCACCAGCAGTTCCCCCTGGGGGGGAGGGAGCACTGAAGCTTTCTTT. This sequence encodes CATSSSPWGGGSTEAFF.

The chain links TRBV19 to TRBJ2-1; TRBD1 matches 10 bases. CDR1 is LNHDA, CDR2 SQIVND, per germline (reference sequence). CDR3 size: 15 residues. Germline trimming cut 5 bases from V and 6 bases from J; bases unmatched to any gene: 7. The CDR3 loop reads CASSRGTGDSNEQFF. The CDR3 DNA is TGTGCCAGTAGTCGAGGGACAGGGGATAGCAATGAGCAGTTCTTC. Drawing the rest from reference TRBV19 and TRBJ2-1, the complete variable domain is DGGITQSPKYLFRKEGQNVTLSCEQNLNHDAMYWYRQDPGQGLRLIYYSQIVNDFQKGDIAEGYSVSREKKESFPLTVTSAQKNPTAFYLCASSRGTGDSNEQFFGPGTRLTVL.

The chain links TRBV7-2 to TRBJ2-1; tentatively, D is TRBD1 (5 bases). The CDR3 sequence is 16 residues long. Germline CDR1 SGHTA, CDR2 FQGNSA. V shed 4 bases and J shed 9 bases, with 22 bases lying between them. CDR3 bases: TGTGCCAGCAGCTCCTACCGTGGTCAGGGTAGGGCTGAGCAGTTCTTC. It specifies CASSSYRGQGRAEQFF.

The chain combines TRBV13 with TRBJ1-2, with D unclear. This CDR3 is built from 13 residues. Germline values: CDR1 PRHDT, CDR2 FYEKMQ (reference sequence). Between the trimmed V and J ends, which lost 5 bases and 8 bases, there was a span of 15 bases. As DNA, the CDR3 is TGTGCCAGCAGCCTCCTCGGTGCGGAAGGCTACACCTTC. It yields the protein CASSLLGAEGYTF.

Comment on this clone: One end of the junction is discordant with germline, which a read error may explain. This chain connects TRBV7-9 to TRBJ1-1; 7 bases line up with TRBD1. Per the germline V gene, CDR1 is SEHNR and CDR2 is FQNEAQ (reference sequence). This CDR3 spans 14 amino acids. The CDR3 reads CASSLGGGGTEAFF. The DNA for the CDR3 is TGTGCCAGCAGTTTAGGAGGGGGCGGCACTGAAGCTTTCTTT.

As to this clone: Other DNA sequences in this specimen translate into the identical CDR3. The chain employs TRBV29-1 and TRBJ1-1; tentatively, D is TRBD1 (5 bases). V lost 6 bases, J lost 0 bases, and 11 bases lay in between. CDR3 size: 13 residues. Germline CDR1 SQVTM, CDR2 ANQGSEA. DNA for the CDR3: TGCAGCGTAGCGGGACGGATGAACACTGAAGCTTTCTTT. Translated, it gives CSVAGRMNTEAFF.

This clone was recorded many times. The V call is TRBV11-2, the J call TRBJ2-3; TRBD2 matches at 8 bases. The CDR3 spans 16 residues. Losses at the gene ends were 1 base for V and 1 base for J; bases not matched to a gene: 4. Germline CDR1 SGHAT, CDR2 FQNNGV. The CDR3 DNA follows: TGTGCCAGCAGCTTAGTAGGGCGGGGGGGCACAGATACGCAGTATTTT. Its translation: CASSLVGRGGTDTQYF.

This chain joins TRBV6-1 and TRBJ1-5; D possibly corresponds to TRBD1 (5 bases). The CDR3 loop spans 16 amino acids. V lost 2 bases, J lost 1 base, and 12 bases lay in between. The germline gives CDR1 MNHNS, CDR2 SASEGT. The CDR3 nucleotides are TGTGCCAGCAGTGAAAAGGGACTCCTCAGCAATCAGCCCCAGCATTTT. As protein: CASSEKGLLSNQPQHF.

This clone showed up just once. The chain couples TRBV15 to TRBJ1-1; D perhaps matches TRBD1 (6 bases). Germline CDR1 LNHNV, CDR2 YYDKDF (reference sequence). V shed 3 bases and J shed 1 base, with 12 bases lying between them. The CDR3 covers 15 residues. The CDR3 reads CATSRGGQPNTEAFF. Here the CDR3 DNA reads TGTGCCACCAGCAGGGGCGGACAGCCGAACACTGAAGCTTTCTTT.